This T cell receptor beta chain was sequenced in a study of blood T cell repertoires in COVID-19. Overall study context: The study drew acute and convalescent COVID-19 samples from the United States, Italy and Spain. Sample material is recorded as cDNA or gDNA derived from T cells, B-cell-depleted T cells, or PBMCs.

As processed by the authors: How many nucleated cells were present was estimated from reference gene primer amplification. Sequencing was performed with immunoSEQ multiplex PCR; in TCRdb, only in-frame clones are kept and a portion is missing. V, J and clone size derive from that table, while D and trimming were established from the DNA sequence. The sample holds hundreds of thousands of clones, 75% to 90% seen once. Sequencing was carried out using peripheral blood. The TCR originated in a woman aged 70-85 years with active or convalescent COVID-19.

The CDR3 spells CASSQLSQGYGYTF. The CDR3 DNA reads TGCGCCAGCAGCCAACTTAGCCAGGGCTATGGCTACACCTTC. This chain uses TRBV4-1 with TRBJ1-2; a weak D match, TRBD1 (5 bases). The CDR3 spans 14 residues. CDR1 MGHRA and CDR2 YSYEKL come from the germline V gene. V shed 2 bases and J shed 4 bases, with 11 bases lying between them.